A single sample gave rise to the 30 T cell receptor beta chains below, sequenced in a study of T cells in Graves' hyperthyroidism and ophthalmopathy. Researchers amplified the TCR beta CDR3 regions from RNA transcripts. TCR CDR3 underwent first-round RT-PCR with the HTBI primer set. MiXCR, run by TCRdb on the multiplex PCR reads, gives a single entry per CDR3 protein. This sample has about 98,000 distinct CDR3 sequences; about 37% occur once, and the top ten carry about 9.4%. Sequenced material: peripheral blood or thyroid tissue (not recorded which). The receptor set was obtained from a woman aged 25 to 39 with Graves' hyperthyroidism.

This clonotype was seen at least ten times. The genes are TRBV2 and TRBJ1-6; perhaps TRBD1 as D (5 bases). The CDR3 has 15 amino acids. Trimming took 3 bases from V and 7 from J, leaving 13 bases between them. CDR1 is SNHLY, CDR2 FYNNEI, per germline. The DNA for the CDR3 is TGTGCCAGCAGTGACAGGGCAGGGCGGAATTCACCCCTCCACTTT. The encoded protein is CASSDRAGRNSPLHF.

This clonotype was detected many times. The chain is built from TRBV4-2 and TRBJ1-2; possibly TRBD1 for D (5 bases). CDR1 is LGHNA, CDR2 YNFKEQ, per germline. V lost 3 bases and J 4 bases, leaving 18 bases between the germline ends. This CDR3 spans 16 amino acids. Written as DNA, the CDR3 is TGTGCCAGCAGCCAGAGGGTACAGGCCTCGAGCTATGGCTACACCTTC. It encodes CASSQRVQASSYGYTF.

The gene calls are TRBV19 and TRBJ1-2; 9 nucleotides line up with TRBD1. CDR1 is LNHDA and CDR2 is SQIVND in the germline V gene (reference sequence). V lost 7 bases and J lost 8; bases outside the gene matches: 11. CDR3 length equals 14 residues. The CDR3 loop is CASTTTGGAGGYTF. The CDR3 DNA reads TGTGCCAGTACCACAACAGGGGGCGCAGGCGGCTACACCTTC.

This clonotype was seen a handful of times. This chain uses TRBV7-6 with TRBJ2-7; no clear D gene. The DNA end is a closer match to TRBJ2-5, so the J assignment may be wrong. CDR3 length: 16 amino acids. In germline, CDR1 is SGHVS, CDR2 FNYEAQ. The CDR3: CASSLAGSNTGETQYF. The CDR3 coding sequence is TGTGCCAGCAGCTTAGCGGGATCGAACACCGGGGAGACCCAGTACTTC.

Comments on this clonotype: One junction end disagrees with the germline gene, perhaps due to a read error. This chain uses TRBV7-8 with TRBJ2-2; the match to TRBD1 covers 8 bases. Germline CDR1 is SGHVS and CDR2 is FQNEAQ. The CDR3 is 15 residues long. The CDR3 spells CASSTGQGRTGELLF. CDR3 bases: TGTGCCAGCAGCACCGGACAGGGAAGGACCGGGGAGCTGTTATTT.

This chain joins TRBV19 and TRBJ2-7; 7 bases match TRBD2. After removal of 4 bases from V and 6 bases from J, the junction contained 12 bases not matched to a gene. In germline, CDR1 is LNHDA, CDR2 SQIVND (reference sequence). CDR3 length equals 15 residues. The CDR3: CASSRFDREAGEQYF. The CDR3, as DNA: TGTGCCAGTAGTAGATTTGACCGGGAGGCTGGCGAGCAGTACTTC. Combining the CDR3 with reference TRBV19 and TRBJ2-7 gives the whole variable domain DGGITQSPKYLFRKEGQNVTLSCEQNLNHDAMYWYRQDPGQGLRLIYYSQIVNDFQKGDIAEGYSVSREKKESFPLTVTSAQKNPTAFYLCASSRFDREAGEQYFGPGTRLTVT.

The CDR3 spells CASSFPGQGIGHEQYF. The CDR3 DNA sequence: TGTGCCAGCAGTTTTCCGGGACAGGGGATCGGGCACGAGCAGTACTTC. The chain joins TRBV6-5 to TRBJ2-7; 10 bases agree with TRBD1. Germline V gene data show CDR1 as MNHEY and CDR2 as SVGAGI. The junction had 11 bases not matched to a gene; V was cut back by 4 bases and J by 5 bases. The CDR3 loop spans 16 amino acids.

The table lists this clonotype with a few counts. The rearrangement links TRBV7-8 to TRBJ2-3, with TRBD2 matching 7 bases. The CDR3 contains 15 residues. Germline CDR1 SGHVS, CDR2 FQNEAQ. V was clipped by 2 bases and J by 2 bases; unmatched bases: 4. The CDR3 region has the DNA TGTGCCAGCAGCTTAAGGGAGGGATACACAGATACGCAGTATTTT. It translates to CASSLREGYTDTQYF. Full variable domain (missing parts from reference TRBV7-8 and TRBJ2-3): GAGVSQSPRYKVAKRGQDVALRCDPISGHVSLFWYQQALGQGPEFLTYFQNEAQLDKSGLPSDRFFAERPEGSVSTLKIQRTQQEDSAVYLCASSLREGYTDTQYFGPGTRLTVL.

This clonotype has more than one count but fewer than ten. The J gene is TRBJ2-3, the V gene TRBV5-1; possibly TRBD2 for D (6 bases). The CDR3 runs 15 residues. The germline V and J ends were trimmed by 2 bases and 0 bases, with 10 bases remaining between them. Germline values: CDR1 SGHRS, CDR2 YFSETQ. The CDR3 protein is CASSFGTSSTDTQYF. In DNA form, the CDR3 reads TGCGCCAGCAGCTTCGGGACTTCTAGCACAGATACGCAGTATTTT.

The sample holds many counts of this clonotype. The rearrangement joins TRBV7-8 to TRBJ2-3, with 8 positions matching TRBD1. The germline gives CDR1 SGHVS, CDR2 FQNEAQ. V gave up 5 bases and J gave up 3 bases; unmatched junction bases: 7. This CDR3 is built from 15 residues. As DNA, the CDR3 is TGTGCCAGCAGCAGCGGACAGGGCCCAACAGATACGCAGTATTTT. Translating it yields CASSSGQGPTDTQYF.

This clonotype has at least ten counts. CDR3: CASSLGGLNNQPQHF. In nucleotides, the CDR3 is TGTGCCAGCTCCTTGGGGGGCCTCAACAATCAGCCCCAGCATTTT. The chain has TRBV28 and TRBJ1-5; D possibly corresponds to TRBD1 (6 bases). Trimming took off 8 bases at V and 3 bases at J, with 17 bases between the two ends. The CDR3 loop spans 15 amino acids. CDR1 and CDR2 (germline): MDHEN, SYDVKM.

The rearrangement links TRBV2 to TRBJ2-7, with 11 bases identical to TRBD2. The CDR3 consists of 15 residues. Germline assignment: CDR1 SNHLY and CDR2 FYNNEI. The V gene end was trimmed by 5 bases and the J gene end by 5 bases; junction bases not matched to a gene: 8. The CDR3 sequence: CASSLTSGRGNEQYF. The CDR3, as DNA: TGTGCCAGCAGTTTAACTAGCGGGAGAGGTAACGAGCAGTACTTC.

The count of this clonotype is one. This chain links TRBV10-3 with TRBJ2-7; 11 bases align to TRBD1. Trimming cost V 6 bases and J 2 bases; bases outside gene matches: 0. This CDR3 spans 13 amino acids. Germline loops: CDR1 ENHRY, CDR2 SYGVKD. CDR3 DNA: TGTGCCATCAGGGGACAGGGGGCCTACGAGCAGTACTTC. It translates to CAIRGQGAYEQYF.

This clonotype was counted many times. The chain employs TRBV9 and TRBJ2-7; 7 nucleotides line up with TRBD2. Germline CDR1 and CDR2: SGDLS and YYNGEE. The CDR3 runs to 15 residues. V was clipped by 0 bases and J by 5 bases; unmatched bases: 8. The CDR3 DNA reads as TGTGCCAGCAGCGTAGACCGGGAGGCGGGCCACGAGCAGTACTTC. Translated: CASSVDREAGHEQYF.

This clonotype was counted ten times or more. The chain uses TRBV20-1 and TRBJ1-2; D is ambiguous. V lost 0 bases to trimming and J lost 4 bases, with 9 bases between them. Germline-derived CDR1 and CDR2 are DFQATT and SNEGSKA (reference sequence). CDR3 length: 13 residues. CDR3 in amino acids: CSARDQRSYGYTF. CDR3 bases: TGCAGTGCTAGAGATCAACGCAGCTATGGCTACACCTTC.

V gene TRBV13 combines with J gene TRBJ2-7, with D maybe TRBD1 (6 bases). Trimming left V 6 bases short and J 2 bases short, with 20 bases between. Germline V lookup: CDR1 PRHDT, CDR2 FYEKMQ (reference sequence). There are 16 residues in the CDR3. Here the CDR3 DNA reads TGTGCCAGCAGTTCTACAGGGCCGCATTTAACCTACGAGCAGTACTTC. This translates into CASSSTGPHLTYEQYF.

This clonotype showed up many times. This chain links TRBV7-9 with TRBJ2-3; D call uncertain. The germline V gene has CDR1 SEHNR and CDR2 FQNEAQ (reference sequence). V was shortened by 0 bases and J by 0 bases, with 10 bases between the two germline ends. CDR3 length equals 16 residues. The CDR3 sequence: CASSLAHGPSTDTQYF. DNA of the CDR3: TGTGCCAGCAGCTTAGCGCACGGCCCTAGCACAGATACGCAGTATTTT.

The V gene is TRBV20-1, the J gene TRBJ2-5, with TRBD1 identical over 12 bases. This CDR3 is 17 amino acids long. CDR1 and CDR2 (germline): DFQATT, SNEGSKA (reference sequence). With 8 bases clipped from V and 9 bases from J, the junction kept 22 bases outside the gene matches. For the CDR3, the DNA is TGCAGTTCGAAGGGGGGACAGGGGGCACCCGCGACATCATCCCAGTACTTC. Its protein is CSSKGGQGAPATSSQYF.

This clonotype was observed a handful of times. The chain couples TRBV6-1 to TRBJ2-7; D is uncertain. Germline V gene lookup returns CDR1 MNHNS and CDR2 SASEGT. This CDR3 has 16 amino acids. Trimming removed 2 bases from V and 6 bases from J, with 20 bases in between. CDR3 residues: CASSEFTLKAPGEQYF. In nucleotides, the CDR3 is TGTGCCAGCAGTGAATTTACGTTGAAGGCCCCCGGCGAGCAGTACTTC.

Worth noting for this clonotype: At one end, the junction sequence differs from germline, possibly due to a read error. The chain joins TRBV20-1 to TRBJ2-6, with TRBD1 as a possible D gene (5 bases). Germline V lookup: CDR1 DFQATT, CDR2 SNEGSKA (reference sequence). The CDR3 is made up of 16 amino acids. The chain's CDR3 is CSAVGFSFSGASVLAF. The CDR3 nucleotides are TGCAGTGCGGTGGGGTTTTCCTTCTCTGGGGCCAGCGTCCTGGCTTTC.

The chain combines TRBV27 with TRBJ1-2; the match to TRBD1 covers 8 bases. The V gene end was trimmed by 3 bases and the J gene end by 6 bases; junction bases not matched to a gene: 6. This CDR3 contains 14 residues. Per the germline V gene, CDR1 is MNHEY and CDR2 is SMNVEV (reference sequence). The CDR3 loop reads CASSFLTGVDGYTF. As DNA, the CDR3 is TGTGCCAGCAGTTTTCTGACAGGGGTTGATGGCTACACCTTC.

The V and J genes are TRBV2 and TRBJ2-6; 12 nucleotides match TRBD1. Germline loops: CDR1 SNHLY, CDR2 FYNNEI. This CDR3 contains 19 residues. V lost 4 bases and J lost 3; bases outside the gene matches: 10. In nucleotides, the CDR3 is TGTGCCAGCAGTGCCTCCGGGACAGGGGGCGCAGGTGGGGCCAACGTCCTGACTTTC. This sequence encodes CASSASGTGGAGGANVLTF. The complete variable domain, with remaining parts taken from reference TRBV2 and TRBJ2-6, reads EPEVTQTPSHQVTQMGQEVILRCVPISNHLYFYWYRQILGQKVEFLVSFYNNEISEKSEIFDDQFSVERPDGSNFTLKIRSTKLEDSAMYFCASSASGTGGAGGANVLTFGAGSRLTVL.

There are many counts of this clonotype. V and J are TRBV6-5 and TRBJ2-2, with no clear D. The ends were cut back, 7 bases at V and 4 bases at J, with 16 bases in the middle. Germline V gene sequence: CDR1 MNHEY, CDR2 SVGAGI. This CDR3 is 15 amino acids long. The CDR3 sequence: CASISWAGPTGELFF. DNA of the CDR3: TGTGCCAGCATTTCCTGGGCAGGACCCACCGGGGAGCTGTTTTTT.

This clonotype was detected a few times. The V gene is TRBV5-1, the J gene TRBJ2-3; possible D gene TRBD2, 6 bases. CDR1 is SGHRS and CDR2 is YFSETQ in the germline V gene. Trimming pared 0 bases from V and 5 bases from J, leaving 13 bases between. This CDR3 region has 15 residues. The CDR3 loop is CASSLVRREIDTQYF. CDR3 nucleotide sequence: TGCGCCAGCAGCTTGGTGCGACGGGAGATAGATACGCAGTATTTT.

This clonotype has ten or more counts. CDR3 loop: CSASTKIAGGEHEQYF. The CDR3 bases are TGCAGTGCCTCAACCAAGATAGCGGGAGGGGAGCACGAGCAGTACTTC. The chain couples TRBV20-1 to TRBJ2-7, with TRBD2 matching 11 bases. Per germline, CDR1 DFQATT and CDR2 SNEGSKA (reference sequence). V trimming: 6 bases; J trimming: 5 bases; junction bases outside the gene matches: 15. The CDR3 sequence is 16 residues long.

About this clonotype: A much larger clone lies one base from this, so it may be a read error. The CDR3 sequence: CASSPGTRPYKQYF. The CDR3 DNA is TGTGCCAGCAGTCCCGGGACTAGACCCTACAAGCAGTACTTC. The chain couples TRBV19 to TRBJ2-7, with 8 bases that match TRBD2. The CDR3 contains 14 residues. Germline V gene lookup returns CDR1 LNHDA and CDR2 SQIVND (reference sequence).

This clonotype was counted a single time. Because it lacks the conserved phenylalanine or tryptophan at the end, this CDR3 is likely a read error. The chain carries TRBV28 and TRBJ1-4, with D possibly TRBD1 on 6 matching bases. From germline, CDR1 is MDHEN and CDR2 SYDVKM. The CDR3 sequence is 15 residues long. V was trimmed by 5 bases and J by 4 bases, leaving 14 bases between them. CDR3 coding DNA: TGTGCCAGCAGTACTAGACAGGCCTTTAATGAAAAACTGTTTCTT. It specifies CASSTRQAFNEKLFL.

This clonotype turned up a few times. The V gene is TRBV10-3, the J gene TRBJ1-3, with D uncertain. The CDR3 contains 14 residues. Germline values: CDR1 ENHRY, CDR2 SYGVKD. V was pared by 2 bases and J by 0 bases, with 5 bases between. For the CDR3, the DNA is TGTGCCATCAGTGAGAGGTCCTCTGGAAACACCATATATTTT. Protein sequence: CAISERSSGNTIYF.

V and J are TRBV7-9 and TRBJ1-6; maybe TRBD1 (6 bases). Germline V gene sequence: CDR1 SEHNR, CDR2 FQNEAQ (reference sequence). CDR3 length equals 15 residues. The V end lost 0 bases, the J end lost 10 bases, and 13 bases lay between the germline ends. The CDR3 DNA reads as TGTGCCAGCAGCTTAGCGGACAGTTGGGACTCACCCCTCCACTTT. Protein product: CASSLADSWDSPLHF.

This clonotype was observed at least ten times. Since a much larger clone is just one base distant, this may be a read error. CDR3 DNA: TGTGCCAGCAGCATTGCCAAGGACAGGAGGATAAGCAATCATCCCCAGCATTTT. Protein sequence: CASSIAKDRRISNHPQHF. The chain links TRBV7-3 to TRBJ1-5, with 7 positions matching TRBD1. Germline lookup yields CDR1 SGHTA and CDR2 FQGTGA. The CDR3 extends over 18 amino acids.